These T cell receptor beta chains were read from a single sample in a study of blood T cell repertoires in COVID-19. The method was immunoSEQ multiplex PCR; TCRdb's version includes in-frame clones alone and lacks a portion of them. The data hold approximately 160,000 clones, with approximately 84% observed a single time. Material: peripheral blood. The receptors were sampled from a man aged 40-49 years who had recovered from COVID-19. The conserved cysteine and the conserved F or W are not part of the CDR3 here. Clone size, where shown, is once, few, many, or a class for clones that have expanded.

TRBV4-3,TRBJ2-1,NA,ASSPGLVDYNEQF
TRBV12-3/TRBV12-4,TRBJ1-2,NA,ASSRGPAHGYT
TRBV2,TRBJ1-4,NA,ASIQRATNEKLF
TRBV10-1,TRBJ2-7,few,ASNPLKELAGGQVSEQY
TRBV18,TRBJ2-3,NA,ASSPAGSADTQY
TRBV6-2/TRBV6-3,TRBJ1-4,NA,ASSSYRAVNEKLF
TRBV7-9,TRBJ1-4,NA,ASSINEKLF
TRBV9,TRBJ1-1,NA,ASSDKTGPSLNTEAF
TRBV11-3,TRBJ2-3,few,ASARGGADTQY
TRBV7-2,TRBJ2-5,NA,ASSLAYSGGAFRETQY
TRBV7-8,TRBJ1-1,NA,ASSLGQLNTEAF
TRBV5-5,TRBJ2-2,NA,ASSLDPGGGTGELF
TRBV7-2,TRBJ2-4,NA,ASSLGSSKNIQY
TRBV2,TRBJ2-1,NA,ASSERTSGPYNEQF
TRBV27,TRBJ2-1,NA,ASSPGVEQF
TRBV19,TRBJ1-2,few,ASLRGQGYT
TRBV11-2,TRBJ2-3,few,ASSSSGGTDTQY
TRBV27,TRBJ1-5,NA,ASSFSGFGQPQH
TRBV6-5,TRBJ1-1,few,ASSTENTEAF
TRBV2,TRBJ2-1,once,ASSRLAGEQF
TRBV4-2,TRBJ1-1,NA,ASSQGQGAELTEAF
TRBV5-1,TRBJ2-3,NA,ASSLASGGRDTQY
TRBV25-1,TRBJ1-2,NA,ASSRSFYGYT
TRBV6-1,TRBJ2-7,NA,ASSEGIGDSYEQY
TRBV4-3,TRBJ1-4,NA,ASSQEGGAANEKLF
TRBV6-2/TRBV6-3,TRBJ2-6,NA,ASSYLSGANVLT
TRBV2,TRBJ2-5,NA,ASSVAGPQGTQY
TRBV15,TRBJ1-5,few,ATSSGQIFSNQPQH
TRBV11-1,TRBJ1-1,NA,ASSLGLSNTEAF
TRBV3-1/TRBV3-2,TRBJ1-2,NA,ASSQDHAGYGYT
TRBV24-1,TRBJ2-5,NA,ATGGDPGETQY
TRBV5-1,TRBJ1-1,NA,ASSLVQGNTEAF
TRBV2,TRBJ2-3,NA,ASSEELAGGNTDTQY
TRBV3-1/TRBV3-2,TRBJ1-3,NA,ASTAQGATIY
TRBV29-1,TRBJ1-2,NA,SVGRDYGYT
TRBV19,TRBJ2-1,NA,ASSTGLAGGEQF
TRBV28,TRBJ2-2,NA,ASRRQGVTGELF
TRBV6-5,TRBJ2-7,once,ASSPGTSGYEQY
TRBV9,TRBJ2-1,NA,ASSASIPGVEQF
TRBV7-2,TRBJ1-1,medium-sized,ASSFIQGLGTEAF
TRBV6-5,TRBJ2-2,few,ASTKQGTGELF
TRBV5-5,TRBJ2-1,NA,ASRIGLAVFNEQF
TRBV7-2,TRBJ1-2,NA,ASSYRDTNYGYT
TRBV7-9,TRBJ2-1,medium-sized,ASSFPAGVSYNEQF
TRBV10-3,TRBJ1-2,NA,ATLVQGLDYGYT
TRBV20-1,TRBJ2-7,few,SASGPLAGRAIYEQY
TRBV27,TRBJ2-1,NA,ASSPGTSGMSSYNEQF
TRBV7-2,TRBJ2-3,few,ASSFGTTHTDTQY
TRBV10-3,TRBJ2-6,NA,AIRAWTSGSGANVLT
TRBV6-5,TRBJ2-7,NA,ASSYSVTSVSYEQY
TRBV28,TRBJ2-1,NA,ASLGGFTNEQF
TRBV14,TRBJ2-7,NA,ASSRPGTSNEQY
TRBV7-6,TRBJ1-2,once,ASPERAIGVYGYT
TRBV3-1/TRBV3-2,TRBJ1-4,NA,ASSRQGADSEKLF
TRBV10-3,TRBJ1-4,NA,AISEKGTHEKLF
TRBV4-3,TRBJ1-6,NA,ASSQARIGGSYNSPLH
TRBV29-1,TRBJ1-2,few,SVGDTLDGYT
TRBV11-2,TRBJ2-7,few,ASSLATGVFHEQY
TRBV2,TRBJ2-1,few,ASSGYGGEAYNEQF
TRBV24-1,TRBJ2-3,NA,ATSDPSDRDDTQY